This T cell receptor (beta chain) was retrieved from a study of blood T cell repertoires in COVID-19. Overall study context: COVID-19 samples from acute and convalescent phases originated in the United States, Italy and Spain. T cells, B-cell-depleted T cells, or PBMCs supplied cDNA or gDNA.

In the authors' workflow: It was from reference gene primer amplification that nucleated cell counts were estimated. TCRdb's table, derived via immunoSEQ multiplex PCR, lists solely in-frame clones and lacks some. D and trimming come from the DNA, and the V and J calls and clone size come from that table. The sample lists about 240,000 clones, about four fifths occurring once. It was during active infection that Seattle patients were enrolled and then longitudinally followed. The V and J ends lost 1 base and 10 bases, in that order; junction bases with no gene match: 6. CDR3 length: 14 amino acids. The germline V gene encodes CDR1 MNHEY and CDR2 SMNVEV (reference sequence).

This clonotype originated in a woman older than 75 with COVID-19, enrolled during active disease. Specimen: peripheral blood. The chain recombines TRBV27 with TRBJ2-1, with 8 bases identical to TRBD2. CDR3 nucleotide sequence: TGTGCCAGCAGTTTATTGGGACTAGTACCCGAGCAGTTCTTC. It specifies CASSLLGLVPEQFF.